Below, 20 T cell receptor beta chains from the same sample are listed, as sequenced in a study of blood T cell repertoires in COVID-19. Libraries were prepared by immunoSEQ multiplex PCR; TCRdb keeps only in-frame clonotypes and omits some of them. The table includes 370,000 or so clones, 80% to 90% detected once. The sample comprised PBMCs or T cells enriched from blood (not recorded which). Source of these receptors: a man aged 25-40 years who had recovered from COVID-19.

This chain links TRBV4-1 with TRBJ2-3, with D perhaps TRBD2 (7 bases). Trimming cost V 6 bases and J 5 bases, with 21 bases left between them. CDR1 MGHRA and CDR2 YSYEKL come from the germline V gene. The CDR3 runs to 16 residues. The CDR3 nucleotides read TGCGCCAGCAGTCGTGGTAGTGGGGGGGCCGGAGATACGCAGTATTTT. As protein: CASSRGSGGAGDTQYF.

This CDR3 is CASSQLRDMSNQPQHF. The CDR3 DNA reads TGCGCCAGCAGCCAACTCCGGGACATGAGCAATCAGCCCCAGCATTTT. The V gene is TRBV4-1, the J gene TRBJ1-5; TRBD1 might be the D (6 bases). This CDR3 contains 16 residues. Trimming took off 2 bases at V and 1 base at J, with 12 bases between the two ends. Germline V lookup: CDR1 MGHRA, CDR2 YSYEKL.

This sequence joins TRBV4-2 and TRBJ2-1, with 10 nucleotides matching TRBD2. CDR3 length: 16 residues. V trimming: 1 base; J trimming: 5 bases; junction bases outside the gene matches: 5. The germline CDR1 and CDR2 sequences are LGHNA and YNFKEQ. The CDR3, as DNA: TGTGCCAGCAGCCAAGGGTTAGCGGGGGGCAACAATGAGCAGTTCTTC. Translated, it gives CASSQGLAGGNNEQFF.

This chain links TRBV25-1 with TRBJ2-1, with TRBD2 identical over 8 bases. Germline trimming cut 7 bases from V and 5 bases from J; bases unmatched to any gene: 10. Germline-derived CDR1 and CDR2 are MGHDK and SYGVNS. The CDR3 runs 15 residues. DNA for the CDR3: TGTGCCAGCACCAAGCCGGGGGGGTCCGACAATGAGCAGTTCTTC. Its translation: CASTKPGGSDNEQFF.

The chain employs TRBV7-2 and TRBJ2-3; the D is unclear. Germline V gene data show CDR1 as SGHTA and CDR2 as FQGNSA. Trimming cost V 5 bases and J 0 bases, with 12 bases left between them. This CDR3 is 15 amino acids long. CDR3 DNA: TGTGCCAGCAGCCCAGACGGGTCTAGCACAGATACGCAGTATTTT. Its translation: CASSPDGSSTDTQYF. Together with reference TRBV7-2 and TRBJ2-3, the CDR3 gives the full variable domain: GAGVSQSPSNKVTEKGKDVELRCDPISGHTALYWYRQSLGQGLEFLIYFQGNSAPDKSGLPSDRFSAERTGGSVSTLTIQRTQQEDSAVYLCASSPDGSSTDTQYFGPGTRLTVL.

This clone has a single count. This chain joins TRBV7-2 and TRBJ1-2; a possible D gene is TRBD1 (6 bases). CDR1 SGHTA and CDR2 FQGNSA come from the germline V gene. This CDR3 has 14 amino acids. With 1 base removed from V and 3 bases from J, the gap between germline ends came to 9 bases. DNA for the CDR3: TGTGCCAGCAGCTTAGAACGGACAGACTATGGCTACACCTTC. Protein: CASSLERTDYGYTF.

The J gene is TRBJ1-1, the V gene TRBV3-1 (or the pseudogene TRBV3-2); 7 nucleotides line up with TRBD1. From germline, CDR1 is LGHDT and CDR2 YNNKEL (reference sequence). The V and J ends lost 2 bases and 0 bases, in that order; junction bases with no gene match: 9. CDR3 length: 17 amino acids. CDR3 nucleotide sequence: TGTGCCAGCAGCCAATACCGACAGGGAGCGATGAACACTGAAGCTTTCTTT. Translation gives CASSQYRQGAMNTEAFF.

A note on this clone: Other DNA sequences in this specimen translate into the identical CDR3. The chain employs TRBV27 and TRBJ1-6; TRBD1 is a possible D gene (5 bases). This CDR3 is 14 amino acids long. CDR1 is MNHEY and CDR2 is SMNVEV in the germline V gene (reference sequence). Between the trimmed V and J ends, which lost 2 bases and 7 bases, there was a span of 9 bases. CDR3 nucleotide sequence: TGTGCCAGCAGTTTAGACAGAGTGAATTCACCCCTCCACTTT. Translation gives CASSLDRVNSPLHF.

This clone was detected only a few times. The chain is built from TRBV27 and TRBJ1-6; D perhaps matches TRBD1 (6 bases). Deletions cut 6 bases from V and 9 bases from J, with 15 bases between. Germline V lookup: CDR1 MNHEY, CDR2 SMNVEV (reference sequence). The CDR3 sequence is 14 residues long. The CDR3, as DNA: TGTGCCAGCAGCGCGGGGGCCGGTTTTTCACCCCTCCACTTT. This encodes CASSAGAGFSPLHF.

The chain employs TRBV10-1 and TRBJ2-2, with 7 bases aligning to TRBD2. The CDR3 sequence is 18 residues long. V was clipped by 0 bases and J by 1 base; unmatched bases: 8. Germline values: CDR1 WNHNN, CDR2 SYGVQD (reference sequence). CDR3 residues: CASSESLGGTVNTGELFF. CDR3 in DNA: TGCGCCAGCAGTGAGTCGCTGGGAGGGACGGTGAACACCGGGGAGCTGTTTTTT.

This clone was recorded a few times. The rearrangement joins TRBV5-1 to TRBJ1-2; 12 nucleotides align to TRBD1. The CDR3 spans 16 residues. The germline gives CDR1 SGHRS, CDR2 YFSETQ. The J segment lost 7 bases and the V segment lost 3 bases, leaving 10 bases of the junction unmatched. CDR3 DNA: TGCGCCAGCAGCTCAAGTGCCGGGACAGGGGGCGGTGGCTACACCTTC. Translated: CASSSSAGTGGGGYTF. Filled out from reference TRBV5-1 and TRBJ1-2, the complete variable domain reads KAGVTQTPRYLIKTRGQQVTLSCSPISGHRSVSWYQQTPGQGLQFLFEYFSETQRNKGNFPGRFSGRQFSNSRSEMNVSTLELGDSALYLCASSSSAGTGGGGYTFGSGTRLTVV.

The V and J genes are TRBV11-2 and TRBJ2-1; TRBD2 is a possible D gene (6 bases). Trimming stripped 2 bases from V and 6 bases from J, with 14 bases between. CDR1 and CDR2 (germline): SGHAT, FQNNGV. The CDR3 sequence is 15 residues long. CDR3 bases: TGTGCCAGCAGCTTACATCCGGGGGTGGGCAATGAGCAGTTCTTC. The encoded protein is CASSLHPGVGNEQFF.

The CDR3 loop reads CASSQETGLDIQYF. The CDR3 DNA sequence: TGTGCCAGCAGCCAAGAGACCGGGTTGGACATTCAGTACTTC. The chain joins TRBV3-1 (or the pseudogene TRBV3-2) to TRBJ2-4, with no clear D. From germline, CDR1 is LGHDT and CDR2 YNNKEL (reference sequence). The ends were cut back, 0 bases at V and 8 bases at J, with 11 bases in the middle. The CDR3 totals 14 residues.

The chain recombines TRBV27 with TRBJ1-1, with D tentatively TRBD1 (5 bases). Trimming removed 5 bases at V and 6 bases at J, with 13 bases between. The CDR3 covers 13 residues. Germline loops: CDR1 MNHEY, CDR2 SMNVEV (reference sequence). CDR3 DNA sequence: TGTGCCAGCAGTACACGGGGGGATTCTGAAGCTTTCTTT. Translating it yields CASSTRGDSEAFF.

This clone was detected only once. The chain employs TRBV6-5 and TRBJ1-2, with 7 bases matching TRBD1. Germline trimming cut 7 bases from V and 8 bases from J; bases unmatched to any gene: 7. Germline V gene sequence: CDR1 MNHEY, CDR2 SVGAGI. CDR3 length: 12 amino acids. CDR3 sequence (DNA): TGTGCCAGCAAAGACAGGGTTCACGGCTACACCTTC. Residues: CASKDRVHGYTF.

This chain connects TRBV20-1 to TRBJ2-7; tentative D call: TRBD1 (6 bases). Trimming took 3 bases from V and 2 from J, leaving 14 bases between them. Germline V CDR1 and CDR2: DFQATT, SNEGSKA (reference sequence). The CDR3 extends over 14 amino acids. In nucleotides, the CDR3 is TGCAGTGCTAGTCGCCGGGACACGACCTACGAGCAGTACTTC. Protein product: CSASRRDTTYEQYF.

The rearrangement links TRBV27 to TRBJ2-3; D gene ambiguous. This CDR3 has 12 residues. CDR1 is MNHEY and CDR2 is SMNVEV in the germline V gene (reference sequence). Trimming removed 5 bases from V and 2 bases from J, with 5 bases in between. Written as DNA, the CDR3 is TGTGCCAGCAGTAAAGCCACAGATACGCAGTATTTT. Translating gives CASSKATDTQYF.

The rearrangement uses TRBV10-3 and TRBJ2-2; possible D gene TRBD1, 6 bases. In germline, CDR1 is ENHRY, CDR2 SYGVKD. CDR3 length equals 14 residues. V gave up 4 bases and J gave up 5 bases, with 11 bases separating them. In nucleotides, the CDR3 is TGTGCCATCAGTGCGGCAGGGGAGACCGGGGAGCTGTTTTTT. Translating it yields CAISAAGETGELFF.

The V gene is TRBV6-5, the J gene TRBJ1-1; 7 positions agree with TRBD1. V was pared by 4 bases and J by 0 bases, with 5 bases of the junction left unmatched. The CDR3 spans 15 residues. The V gene's germline CDR1 is MNHEY and CDR2 SVGAGI. DNA of the CDR3: TGTGCCAGCAGTTTCTCGGGACAGATGAACACTGAAGCTTTCTTT. The encoded protein is CASSFSGQMNTEAFF.

CDR3 residues: CASSLNRGGLAFF. The CDR3, as DNA: TGTGCCAGCAGCCTTAACAGAGGAGGTTTGGCTTTCTTT. The chain combines TRBV14 with TRBJ1-1; D unresolved. V gave up 4 bases and J gave up 11 bases, with 17 bases separating them. Germline CDR1 is SGHDN and CDR2 is FVKESK. The CDR3 loop spans 13 amino acids.